Ten or more counts support the clone carrying this T cell receptor beta chain. Its antigen remains unknown. The germline V and J ends were trimmed by 0 bases and 7 bases, with 16 bases remaining between them. Germline V gene data show CDR1 as DFQATT and CDR2 as SNEGSKA (reference sequence). The CDR3 runs 15 residues. This sample is part of a study of early T cells in non-severe SARS-CoV-2 infection. Study as a whole: Sequencing used unsorted whole-blood bulk RNA, so chains lack pairing. Overall study findings and caveats: Matching against VDJdb likely underestimated virus-specific expansions, favoring anti-spike CD8.

As part of library construction, unique molecular identifiers were attached to individual cDNA molecules. TCRdb used MiXCR to reprocess the 5' RACE reads, holding one entry per CDR3 protein. The top ten clones hold 9% to 10% of a sample with tens of thousands of distinct CDR3 sequences, 3% to 4.5% of them seen once. Sequenced: whole blood. The genes are TRBV20-1 and TRBJ2-1; a weak D match, TRBD1 (5 bases). The sequence was collected from an adult who was a healthcare worker with PCR-confirmed SARS-CoV-2 infection or an uninfected control (not recorded which). The CDR3 region has the DNA TGCAGTGCTAGAGATCGAAGGGGATGGATGAATGAGCAGTTCTTC. Amino acids: CSARDRRGWMNEQFF.